These 7 T cell receptor beta chains were all obtained from the same sample, sequenced in a study of immune evolution from preneoplasia to lung adenocarcinoma. Sequencing was performed with immunoSEQ multiplex PCR; in TCRdb, only in-frame clones are kept and a portion is missing. The repertoire holds 20,000 to 30,000 clones, with just under 75% as singletons. The sequenced material came from FFPE invasive lung adenocarcinoma tissue. These receptor sequences come from a person in their sixties or seventies with invasive lung adenocarcinoma. Some clones in this sample may be carry-over from other donors' samples.

This sequence joins TRBV11-3 and TRBJ2-5, with TRBD1 identical over 7 bases. The CDR3 length is 13 residues. Germline trimming cut 5 bases from V and 2 bases from J; bases unmatched to any gene: 2. CDR1 and CDR2 (germline): SGHNT, YENEEA. CDR3 amino acids: CASSRDRQETQYF. In nucleotides, the CDR3 is TGTGCCAGCAGCCGGGACAGACAAGAGACCCAGTACTTC.

This chain uses TRBV6-1 with TRBJ2-2; 10 bases line up with TRBD1. The V gene's germline CDR1 is MNHNS and CDR2 SASEGT. The CDR3 runs to 15 residues. V shed 6 bases, J shed 7 bases, and the junction held 8 bases outside the gene matches. The CDR3 nucleotides are TGTGCCAGCAGCCTGGACAGGGGGATCGGCGGGGAGCTGTTTTTT. Translating gives CASSLDRGIGGELFF.

This clone has a handful of counts. The chain carries TRBV5-8 and TRBJ1-1; no reliable D call. V lost 2 bases, J lost 2 bases, and 7 bases lay in between. This CDR3 contains 13 residues. Germline CDR1 is SGHTS and CDR2 is YDEGEE. The CDR3 is CASSFKTNTEAFF. The CDR3 coding sequence is TGTGCCAGCAGCTTTAAGACAAACACTGAAGCTTTCTTT.

This chain connects TRBV7-9 to TRBJ1-1; D gene ambiguous. Germline CDR1 SEHNR, CDR2 FQNEAQ (reference sequence). V was cut by 5 bases and J by 0 bases, with 7 bases left in between. This CDR3 region has 13 residues. Here the CDR3 reads CASSPKVNTEAFF. As DNA, the CDR3 is TGTGCCAGCAGCCCCAAGGTGAACACTGAAGCTTTCTTT.

This chain joins TRBV4-1 and TRBJ2-1; the match to TRBD2 covers 16 bases. V trimming: 2 bases; J trimming: 7 bases; junction bases outside the gene matches: 5. The V gene's germline CDR1 is MGHRA and CDR2 YSYEKL. The CDR3 length is 17 residues. The CDR3 DNA is TGCGCCAGCAGCCAACCGGTGGGACTAGCGGGAGGGAATGAGCAGTTCTTC. Amino acid sequence: CASSQPVGLAGGNEQFF.

The chain links TRBV19 to TRBJ2-1; TRBD2 matches 7 bases. CDR1 and CDR2 (germline): LNHDA, SQIVND (reference sequence). This CDR3 contains 13 residues. V lost 7 bases and J lost 8; bases outside the gene matches: 8. The chain's CDR3 is CASKMAGAHEQFF. The CDR3 coding sequence is TGTGCCAGTAAGATGGCGGGAGCTCATGAGCAGTTCTTC. The variable domain in full, completed from reference TRBV19 and TRBJ2-1, reads DGGITQSPKYLFRKEGQNVTLSCEQNLNHDAMYWYRQDPGQGLRLIYYSQIVNDFQKGDIAEGYSVSREKKESFPLTVTSAQKNPTAFYLCASKMAGAHEQFFGPGTRLTVL.

The chain is built from TRBV19 and TRBJ1-2, with D uncertain. Trimming cost V 4 bases and J 8 bases, with 14 bases left between them. CDR3 length equals 13 residues. CDR1 LNHDA and CDR2 SQIVND come from the germline V gene (reference sequence). The DNA for the CDR3 is TGTGCCAGTAGTAACCCGCACCGGAGCGGCTACACCTTC. It specifies CASSNPHRSGYTF.